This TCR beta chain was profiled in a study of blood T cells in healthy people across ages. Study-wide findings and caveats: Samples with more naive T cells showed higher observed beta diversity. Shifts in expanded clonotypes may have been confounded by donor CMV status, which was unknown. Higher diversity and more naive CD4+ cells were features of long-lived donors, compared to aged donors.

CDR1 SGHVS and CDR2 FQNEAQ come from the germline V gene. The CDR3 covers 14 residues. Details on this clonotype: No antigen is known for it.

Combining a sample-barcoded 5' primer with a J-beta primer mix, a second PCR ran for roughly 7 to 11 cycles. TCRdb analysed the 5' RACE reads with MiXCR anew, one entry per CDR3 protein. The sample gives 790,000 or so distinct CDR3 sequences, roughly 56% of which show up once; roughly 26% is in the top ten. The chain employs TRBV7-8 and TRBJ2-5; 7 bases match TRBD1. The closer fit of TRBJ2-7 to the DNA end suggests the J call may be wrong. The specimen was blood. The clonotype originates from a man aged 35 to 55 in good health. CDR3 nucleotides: TGTGCCAGCAGCTTAAGGGGGCGCATTGACGAGCAGTACTTC. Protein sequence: CASSLRGRIDEQYF.